This TCR beta chain was recovered during a study of CD8 T cells in Susac syndrome. Random-hexamer reverse transcription was applied to about 0.5 to 1 ug RNA. The method of amplification for TCR beta CDR3 was immunoSEQ multiplex PCR, covering 54 Vbeta and 13 Jbeta. TCRdb passed the immunoSEQ multiplex PCR reads through MiXCR, listing each CDR3 protein once. The sample yields some 190,000 distinct CDR3 sequences, 90% to 95% seen once. This CDR3 comprises 14 residues. The junction had 5 bases not matched to a gene; V was cut back by 5 bases and J by 4 bases. The germline gives CDR1 SEHNR, CDR2 FQNEAQ (reference sequence).

Material: CD4+ T cells from PBMCs. The chain recombines TRBV7-9 with TRBJ2-7, with 10 bases that match TRBD1. The TCR sequence derives from a human donor in good health. The CDR3 region has the DNA TGTGCCAGCAGCAGGGGGACAGGGGATTACGAGCAGTACTTC. Protein product: CASSRGTGDYEQYF.